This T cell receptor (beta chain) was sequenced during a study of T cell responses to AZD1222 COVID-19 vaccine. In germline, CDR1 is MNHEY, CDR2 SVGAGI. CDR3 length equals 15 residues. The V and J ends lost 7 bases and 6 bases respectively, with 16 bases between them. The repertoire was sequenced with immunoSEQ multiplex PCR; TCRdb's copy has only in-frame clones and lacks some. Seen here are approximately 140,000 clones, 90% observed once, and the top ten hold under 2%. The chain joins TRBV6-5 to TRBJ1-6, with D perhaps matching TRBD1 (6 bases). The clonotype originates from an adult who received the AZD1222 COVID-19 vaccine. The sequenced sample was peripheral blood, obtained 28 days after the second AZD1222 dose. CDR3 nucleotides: TGTGCCAGCAAAAGGGGGACCGGGAGTAATTCACCCCTCCACTTT. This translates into CASKRGTGSNSPLHF.